A selection of T cell receptor beta chains follows, all from one sample in a study of blood T cell repertoires in COVID-19. Measured with immunoSEQ multiplex PCR; TCRdb has only the in-frame clones, and not every one. The data hold about 250,000 clones, with 65% to 85% observed a single time. Specimen: peripheral blood. The receptor source for this set is a man older than 75 with acute or convalescent COVID-19. The conserved cysteine and the conserved F or W are not part of the CDR3 here.

TRBV6-5,ASISTRPSGNTIY
TRBV5-1,ASSLSVTGGGETQY
TRBV28,ASSFGKRGSNQPQH
TRBV27,ASSSGREYEQY
TRBV2,ASNPQGAANEKLF
TRBV13,ASSPRLAGAESTDTQY
TRBV24-1,ATSDLTSGRPSYNEQF
TRBV5-1,ASSKQDVDTEAF
TRBV19,ASTPGLAGVTGELF
TRBV4-1,ASSQDLSAGVKALYGYT
TRBV24-1,ATSVQGTGGELF
TRBV27,ASSRRDRGPYEQY
TRBV5-1,ASSLGTGRSSYEQY
TRBV2,ASSERGRGASGGSYNEQF
TRBV19,ASLDRGANNEQF
TRBV7-3,ASSPGENIQY
TRBV7-3,ASTQGTSGTHTGELF
TRBV28,ASSLRNRVVETQY
TRBV7-3,ASSRYPSANEQF
TRBV30,AWSLGNGRPNEQF
TRBV6-5,ASSISGGNQPQH
TRBV28,ASGGGFQAF
TRBV6-5,VAGWETQY
TRBV5-4,ASRSGGALTEAF
TRBV3-1/TRBV3-2,ASSQQTPNTEAF
TRBV6-9,ASRHRQAFPSGNTIY
TRBV30,AWSGPMAAYNEQF
TRBV13,ASSRGVTTTQNIQY
TRBV30,AWRTGLNTDTQY
TRBV1,TSSQPLDSKVHTIY
TRBV28,ATQRQGAAGNQPQH
TRBV5-1,ASSFTTSGSTDTQY
TRBV11-2,ASSSRVPRLNTIY
TRBV19,ASRYRESHQPQH
TRBV11-2,ASSLDRGELIYGYT
TRBV6-5,ASSSPGGYNEQF
TRBV2,ASTGLSYQETQY
TRBV3-1/TRBV3-2,ASSLVGDQPQH
TRBV14,ASSQDRVRNTEAF
TRBV30,AWKLDSYNEQF
TRBV9,ASSVGAGNQETQY